This TCR beta chain was recorded in a study of identical twins. Study results and caveats: Abundant cord blood beta clonotypes carried fewer insertions; memory repertoires showed none.

This clonotype was detected a few times. Its antigen is undetermined. TCRdb itself ran the 5' RACE reads through MiXCR, one entry per CDR3 protein. This sample carries 200,000 to 250,000 distinct CDR3 sequences, approximately 10% of them seen once, and the ten largest clones take 9% to 10%. Germline V lookup: CDR1 MNHNY, CDR2 SVGAGI (reference sequence). V was pared by 5 bases and J by 11 bases, with 18 bases between. This CDR3 spans 13 amino acids. The source of this sequence is a man aged 45-65 years in good health. Sequenced input: memory T cells sorted from blood. The rearrangement uses TRBV6-6 and TRBJ1-1; D uncertain. CDR3: CASSDLDKLGAFF. The CDR3 nucleotides are TGTGCCAGCAGTGACCTAGACAAGTTGGGGGCTTTCTTT.